Listed below are T cell receptor beta chains from one sample, sequenced in a study of shared clonotypes between healthy human individuals. The data were produced by immunoSEQ multiplex PCR, yet TCRdb's version contains in-frame clones alone and is incomplete. The top ten clones hold about 1.1% of a sample with millions of clones, approximately 94% of them seen once. Sequencing was performed on naive CD8+ T cells sorted from blood. These receptors were taken from a man between 18 and 29 years old in good health. CDR3s leave out the opening cysteine and the closing phenylalanine or tryptophan. Fields, in order: J gene, V gene, clone size, CDR3 protein. Size is stated for part of the rows, as once, few or many counts, or as a class when the clone is expanded.

j_call: TRBJ2-1; v_call: TRBV5-1; clone_size: once; cdr3_aa: ASSPQGGRRTMYVEGNEQF
j_call: TRBJ2-3; v_call: TRBV4-1; clone_size: NA; cdr3_aa: ASSQEISSSGTDTQY
j_call: TRBJ2-7; v_call: TRBV6-5; clone_size: NA; cdr3_aa: ATRGADNYEQY
j_call: TRBJ1-1; v_call: TRBV27; clone_size: NA; cdr3_aa: ASSLIADGYMNTEAF
j_call: TRBJ2-7; v_call: TRBV14; clone_size: once; cdr3_aa: ASSRSGTYEQY
j_call: TRBJ2-7; v_call: TRBV9; clone_size: NA; cdr3_aa: ASSVALSSYEQY
j_call: TRBJ2-7; v_call: TRBV18; clone_size: NA; cdr3_aa: ARSYEQY
j_call: TRBJ1-1; v_call: TRBV9; clone_size: NA; cdr3_aa: ASSAEGQGHTEAF
j_call: TRBJ2-2; v_call: TRBV6-5; clone_size: NA; cdr3_aa: ASSLGTGELF
j_call: TRBJ1-3; v_call: TRBV7-9; clone_size: NA; cdr3_aa: ASSLGLEGSGNTIY
j_call: TRBJ1-2; v_call: TRBV25-1; clone_size: once; cdr3_aa: ASGEDLRQVDGYT
j_call: TRBJ2-7; v_call: TRBV7-9; clone_size: NA; cdr3_aa: ASSPPGSVYEQY
j_call: TRBJ2-7; v_call: TRBV7-9; clone_size: few; cdr3_aa: ASSLEGSSYEQY
j_call: TRBJ2-1; v_call: TRBV7-7; clone_size: once; cdr3_aa: ASSLAGSYNEQF
j_call: TRBJ2-1; v_call: TRBV5-1; clone_size: NA; cdr3_aa: ASSLNPKYKGQGVNEQF
j_call: TRBJ2-5; v_call: TRBV4-1; clone_size: NA; cdr3_aa: ASSQTSGETQY
j_call: TRBJ1-4; v_call: TRBV4-3; clone_size: NA; cdr3_aa: ASSQDNNPGATNEKLF
j_call: TRBJ1-1; v_call: TRBV9; clone_size: NA; cdr3_aa: ASSPLPRGNTEAF
j_call: TRBJ2-3; v_call: TRBV7-9; clone_size: NA; cdr3_aa: ASSLFAVSTDTQY
j_call: TRBJ1-6; v_call: TRBV2; clone_size: NA; cdr3_aa: ASSPITGNSPLH
j_call: TRBJ2-5; v_call: TRBV6-1; clone_size: once; cdr3_aa: AVRYRGEQETQY
j_call: TRBJ1-4; v_call: TRBV7-9; clone_size: NA; cdr3_aa: ASSPARFATNEKLF
j_call: TRBJ2-1; v_call: TRBV5-1; clone_size: NA; cdr3_aa: ASSSTRESLNEQF
j_call: TRBJ2-1; v_call: TRBV7-9; clone_size: NA; cdr3_aa: ASSLRVYNEQF
j_call: TRBJ2-3; v_call: TRBV29-1; clone_size: NA; cdr3_aa: SVQPSSTDTQY
j_call: TRBJ1-1; v_call: TRBV25-1; clone_size: NA; cdr3_aa: ASSDMMNTEAF